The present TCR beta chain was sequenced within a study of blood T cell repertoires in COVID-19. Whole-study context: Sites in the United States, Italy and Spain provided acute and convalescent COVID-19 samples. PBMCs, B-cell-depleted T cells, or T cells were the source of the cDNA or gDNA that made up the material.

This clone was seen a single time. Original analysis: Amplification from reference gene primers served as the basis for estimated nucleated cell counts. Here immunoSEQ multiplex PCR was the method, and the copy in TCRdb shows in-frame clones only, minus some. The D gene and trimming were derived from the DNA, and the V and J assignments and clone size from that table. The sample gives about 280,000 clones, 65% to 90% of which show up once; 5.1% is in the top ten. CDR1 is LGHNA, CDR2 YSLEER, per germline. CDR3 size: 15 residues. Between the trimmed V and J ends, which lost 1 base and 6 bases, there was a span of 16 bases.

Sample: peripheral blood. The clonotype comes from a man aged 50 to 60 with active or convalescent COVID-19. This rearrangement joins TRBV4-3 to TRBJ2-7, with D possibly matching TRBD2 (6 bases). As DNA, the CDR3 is TGCGCCAGCAGCCAAGCGGCCGGGAGTATTTCCGAGCAGTACTTC. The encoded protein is CASSQAAGSISEQYF.